Listed here are 20 T cell receptor beta chains from one sample, sequenced in a study of cytomegalovirus exposure and HLA in healthy donors (dated by TCRdb to the late 2010s). The method was the immunoSEQ multiplex PCR assay. For the multiplex PCR, a mixture combining 60 forward primers for TCR Vbeta segments and 13 reverse primers for TCR Jbeta segments was used. Imported from immuneACCESS, the table was reduced by TCRdb to in-frame sequences with V and J called. These copies leave out some clones; in studies compared against another copy, an unresolved V gene accounts for under half, and the cause of the remainder is not known. The sample profile shows fewer than 250,000 clones; 83% of them were found once. The top ten hold just over 1.4% of the sample. Sample: PBMCs. The receptors were gathered from a girl between 10 and 17 years old in good health and CMV-seronegative.

This chain joins TRBV18 and TRBJ2-1, with TRBD1 identical over 8 bases. The CDR3 is 14 residues long. The germline CDR1 and CDR2 sequences are KGHSH and LQKENI. V lost 3 bases and J lost 9; bases outside the gene matches: 7. The CDR3 bases are TGTGCCAGCTCACCGAAGACAGGGGTGGGTGAGCAGTTCTTC. Amino acid sequence: CASSPKTGVGEQFF.

The gene calls are TRBV5-6 and TRBJ2-5, with D maybe TRBD2 (6 bases). V was pared by 4 bases and J by 6 bases, with 19 bases between. There are 15 residues in the CDR3. Germline CDR1 and CDR2: SGHDT and YYEEEE. The chain's CDR3 is CASSIGGALDQTQYF. Here the CDR3 DNA reads TGTGCCAGCAGCATCGGAGGGGCGCTAGATCAGACCCAGTACTTC.

Concerning this clone itself: The sample carries other DNA sequences with the same CDR3. J is TRBJ1-2 and V is TRBV28; D call uncertain. The CDR3 has 11 amino acids. CDR1 and CDR2 (germline): MDHEN, SYDVKM. V dropped 4 bases and J dropped 4 bases, with 4 bases sitting between them. The CDR3 nucleotides read TGTGCCAGCAGTTCCGTCTATGGCTACACCTTC. Protein sequence: CASSSVYGYTF.

This clone was counted once. V and J are TRBV5-1 and TRBJ2-1; maybe TRBD2 (5 bases). The germline V gene encodes CDR1 SGHRS and CDR2 YFSETQ. V shed 3 bases and J shed 3 bases, with 13 bases lying between them. CDR3 length: 15 residues. The CDR3 bases are TGCGCCAGCAGCTCACAAGCGGAGATCTACAATGAGCAGTTCTTC. It is translated as CASSSQAEIYNEQFF.

The chain joins TRBV2 to TRBJ2-5; D gene ambiguous. The J call may be incorrect, as the DNA end agrees better with TRBJ2-7. CDR3 size: 12 residues. Germline V CDR1 and CDR2: SNHLY, FYNNEI. The CDR3 sequence is CASTPSSYEQYF. CDR3 bases: TGTGCCAGCACCCCCTCTAGCTACGAGCAGTACTTC.

This chain uses TRBV7-9 with TRBJ1-4, with 7 bases fitting TRBD1. The CDR3 runs to 15 residues. In germline, CDR1 is SEHNR, CDR2 FQNEAQ (reference sequence). J was trimmed by 6 bases and V by 1 base; bases with no gene match: 5. Written as DNA, the CDR3 is TGTGCCAGCAGCTTAGGACAGGGAGTAGATGAAAAACTGTTTTTT. Its translation is CASSLGQGVDEKLFF.

Points on this clone: The conserved closing phenylalanine or tryptophan is absent in this CDR3, likely reflecting a read error. The DNA is left out, because the CDR3 cannot be placed on it with certainty; the CDR3 is given as TCRdb lists it. The genes are TRBV25-1 and TRBJ2-7; TRBD1 is the table's D call and was not checked against the DNA. Looked up from germline, CDR1 is MGHDK and CDR2 is SYGVNS. The CDR3 length equals 15 residues, ends included. The CDR3 protein is CASSEGPEHHNRSPI.

This clone has a single count. The V gene is TRBV15, the J gene TRBJ1-1; the D is unclear. Germline values: CDR1 LNHNV, CDR2 YYDKDF (reference sequence). The V gene lost 0 bases and the J gene lost 6 bases, with 8 bases spanning the gap. The CDR3 covers 13 residues. The chain's CDR3 is CATSRDFVAEAFF. CDR3 sequence (DNA): TGTGCCACCAGCAGAGATTTCGTTGCTGAAGCTTTCTTT.

The chain combines TRBV19 with TRBJ2-1; 12 nucleotides match TRBD2. This CDR3 is built from 15 residues. Germline lookup yields CDR1 LNHDA and CDR2 SQIVND (reference sequence). J was trimmed by 8 bases and V by 6 bases; bases with no gene match: 8. This chain's CDR3 is CASRTTSGSHHEQFF. The CDR3 bases are TGTGCCAGTAGAACGACTAGCGGGAGTCACCATGAGCAGTTCTTC.

The chain uses TRBV6-5 and TRBJ1-1; tentative D call: TRBD1 (5 bases). The germline CDR1 and CDR2 sequences are MNHEY and SVGAGI. V was shortened by 7 bases and J by 4 bases, with 13 bases between the two germline ends. This CDR3 comprises 13 residues. DNA of the CDR3: TGTGCCAGCACGTCTGGGACTCTCACTGAAGCTTTCTTT. Translation: CASTSGTLTEAFF.

The rearrangement joins TRBV7-9 to TRBJ2-2, with a tentative D call TRBD1 (7 bases). Germline V gives CDR1 SEHNR, CDR2 FQNEAQ (reference sequence). The CDR3 length is 16 residues. V was trimmed by 5 bases and J by 6 bases, leaving 19 bases between them. Here the CDR3 reads CASSATPGGLAGELFF. The DNA for the CDR3 is TGTGCCAGCAGCGCAACCCCAGGGGGGTTGGCCGGGGAGCTGTTTTTT.

This clone is a singleton in its sample. The chain couples TRBV4-3 to TRBJ1-5; D gene ambiguous. The length of the CDR3 is 15 residues. Germline V lookup: CDR1 LGHNA, CDR2 YSLEER. Trimming left V 2 bases short and J 5 bases short, with 13 bases between. CDR3 DNA sequence: TGCGCCAGCAGCCAACTACAATCAGAGGATCAGCCCCAGCATTTT. This codes for CASSQLQSEDQPQHF.

The chain employs TRBV19 and TRBJ1-2, with D possibly being TRBD1 (5 bases). Between the trimmed V and J ends, which lost 5 bases and 4 bases, there was a span of 14 bases. CDR3 size: 14 residues. Germline V lookup: CDR1 LNHDA, CDR2 SQIVND (reference sequence). As DNA, the CDR3 is TGTGCCAGTAGTGCTACAGGAGAACGCTATGGCTACACCTTC. It is translated as CASSATGERYGYTF.

J is TRBJ1-4 and V is TRBV28; D possibly corresponds to TRBD1 (6 bases). The CDR3 totals 15 residues. V was trimmed by 6 bases and J by 7 bases, leaving 18 bases between them. Germline V gene data show CDR1 as MDHEN and CDR2 as SYDVKM. For the CDR3, the DNA is TGTGCCAGCAGATCTGGACAGCAAGGTTTTGAAAAACTGTTTTTT. Its translation is CASRSGQQGFEKLFF.

This rearrangement joins TRBV4-2 to TRBJ2-1, with TRBD2 identical over 9 bases. CDR3 size: 17 residues. V gave up 3 bases and J gave up 4 bases; unmatched junction bases: 10. Germline V lookup: CDR1 LGHNA, CDR2 YNFKEQ. Here the CDR3 reads CASSQQILAGGYNEQFF. CDR3 sequence (DNA): TGTGCCAGCAGCCAGCAGATTTTGGCGGGAGGGTACAATGAGCAGTTCTTC.

V is TRBV30 and J is TRBJ1-4, with D hard to call. This CDR3 spans 14 amino acids. The germline CDR1 and CDR2 sequences are GTSNPN and SVGIG (reference sequence). V lost 1 base, J lost 8 bases, and 14 bases lay in between. CDR3 residues: CAWSGEALGEKLFF. CDR3 nucleotide sequence: TGTGCCTGGAGTGGCGAGGCTCTCGGGGAAAAACTGTTTTTT.

This chain joins TRBV7-2 and TRBJ1-3; no clear D gene. Germline V lookup: CDR1 SGHTA, CDR2 FQGNSA. The CDR3 contains 13 residues. Trimming took off 6 bases at V and 0 bases at J, with 6 bases between the two ends. This chain's CDR3 is CASRQISGNTIYF. The CDR3 DNA follows: TGTGCCAGCAGGCAGATCTCTGGAAACACCATATATTTT.

This clone was seen a single time. V is TRBV28 and J is TRBJ1-1; no clear D gene. CDR1 is MDHEN and CDR2 is SYDVKM in the germline V gene. The CDR3 has 13 residues. Trimming left V 6 bases short and J 6 bases short, with 14 bases between. For the CDR3, the DNA is TGTGCCAGCAGGCCCCCGGGTAGCGCTGAAGCTTTCTTT. It translates to CASRPPGSAEAFF.

V and J are TRBV5-8 and TRBJ1-6; D possibly corresponds to TRBD1 (5 bases). The CDR3 length is 15 residues. Per germline, CDR1 SGHTS and CDR2 YDEGEE. Between the trimmed V and J ends, which lost 4 bases and 10 bases, there was a span of 18 bases. The CDR3 spells CASSLYRMSPSPLHF. The CDR3 DNA reads as TGTGCCAGCAGCCTATACAGGATGTCGCCGTCACCCCTCCACTTT.

In the case of this clone: Other DNA sequences in the sample encode the same CDR3. The chain carries TRBV18 and TRBJ2-6, with D maybe TRBD1 (6 bases). CDR3 length equals 15 residues. V was trimmed by 2 bases and J by 4 bases, leaving 9 bases between them. Per germline, CDR1 KGHSH and CDR2 LQKENI. In nucleotides, the CDR3 is TGTGCCAGCTCACCAGGGGGCTCGGGGGCCAACGTCCTGACTTTC. This codes for CASSPGGSGANVLTF.